This entry is about one TCR beta chain. The antigen it binds to is not known. No much larger clone exists at a distance of one base, and base qualities are not known. The immunoSEQ Assay was used to sequence TCR beta CDR3 regions from DNA. Processing in the source paper ran as follows. To compute T cell density, TCR beta template counts were normalized to usable DNA, which was estimated by amplifying housekeeping genes. Richness was estimated using the preseqR package, with extrapolation to 400,000 templates for PBMC samples and to 120,000 templates for tissue samples. Clonality was defined by subtracting Pielou's evenness from one. Differential abundance testing on productive amino-acid clonotypes, with a minimum total count of 5 and an alpha of 0.1, was used to identify tissue-enriched TCRs. The Jaccard Index and the Morisita Overlap Index were used to measure repertoire overlap between compartments. GLIPH clustered TCR beta CDR3s with public tetramer-defined viral CDR3s; viral motifs required at least three viral sequences plus V-gene enrichment. Not all clones reach the TCRdb copy of this immuneACCESS table, which keeps in-frame sequences only. Checked studies attribute under half of the gap to unresolved V genes and leave the rest unexplained. V and J calls and clone size are copied from that table; D and trimming were computed from the DNA. For this sample the table gives approximately 88,000 clones, of which approximately 91% were detected only once. Roughly 4.3% of the sample rests with the top ten.

At diagnosis, peripheral blood, uninvolved tumor-adjacent lung and tumor were collected and stored as a combination of fresh-frozen and FFPE material. For TCR repertoire profiling, blood samples were analyzed as peripheral blood mononuclear cells. This record comes from a study of T cells in localized non-small cell lung cancer (dated by TCRdb to the early 2020s). Turning to the overall study: Comparing tumors with uninvolved tumor-adjacent lungs, the study looked at the T cell repertoires of 220 or so patients with early-stage NSCLC. The cohort consisted of about 240 treatment-naive NSCLC patients whose localized lung tumors had been resected. The mean age of the NSCLC patients was under 70 years, with about 120 men and nearly 110 women.

Study-wide conclusions, independent of this receptor: Higher blood T cell density associated with longer overall survival, while higher adjacent-lung clonality associated with shorter survival. Because multi-region tumor sequencing was not performed, intratumor heterogeneity could not be ruled out. Since the design was exploratory, TCR variables were selected using unadjusted p-values with no false-discovery rate correction. The highest T cell clonality was observed in uninvolved tumor-adjacent lung, where clonality exceeded that of tumor, suggesting that antigenic responses were more focused in uninvolved tumor-adjacent lung. Of the top 100 tumor clones, a median of roughly 60 were detected in paired uninvolved adjacent lung; 28 were also among that lung's top 100.

In the germline V gene, CDR1 corresponds to SGHDN and CDR2 to FVKESK. The CDR3 contains 12 residues, cysteine and phenylalanine counted. Here the CDR3 DNA is all that survives: 36 bases in frame from base 1. Trimming takes 3 bases from V and 10 bases from J, and the germline ends sit 12 bases apart. Sequences were derived from PBMCs, sampled before any cancer treatment. The receptor was derived from a woman aged 35-75 years with stage II squamous cell lung carcinoma. This chain is built from TRBV14 and TRBJ1-1, with no reliable assignment of the D segment. The DNA sequence follows: TGTGCCAGCAGCCAGGAGGAACGAAGAGCTTTCTTT. It encodes CASSQEERRAFF.